The clone carrying this T cell receptor (beta chain) was seen a few times. CDR1 is SGHRS, CDR2 YFSETQ, per germline. V lost 4 bases, J lost 5 bases, and 12 bases lay in between. This CDR3 comprises 13 residues. This record belongs to a study of blood T cell repertoires in COVID-19. Study as a whole: The origin of the acute and convalescent COVID-19 samples was the United States, Italy and Spain.

Per the original methods: Reference gene primer amplification in the assay estimated nucleated cell counts. Clones were sequenced by immunoSEQ multiplex PCR, and TCRdb holds only the in-frame ones, with some missing. The DNA gave D and trimming, while V, J and clone size come from that table. The top ten clones hold 15% to 20% of a sample with approximately 240,000 clones, roughly 80% of them seen once. This clonotype was obtained from a woman older than 75 with active or convalescent COVID-19. The sample consisted of peripheral blood. The chain has TRBV5-1 and TRBJ2-5; possible D gene TRBD2, 6 bases. CDR3 bases: TGCGCCAGCAGCCCAGGAGGGGACGAGACCCAGTACTTC. Translated, it gives CASSPGGDETQYF.